This TCR beta chain was recorded in a study of technical replicates of blood from several donors. This CDR3 is 17 amino acids long. Germline CDR1 and CDR2: MNHEY and SMNVEV (reference sequence). The junction had 9 bases not matched to a gene; V was cut back by 3 bases and J by 0 bases. Assay: immunoSEQ multiplex PCR; the TCRdb copy retains only in-frame clones and omits some. Of some 60,000 clones in the sample, 70% to 90% were seen once. This rearrangement joins TRBV27 to TRBJ1-1; 8 positions agree with TRBD1. The sequenced material came from PBMCs. This clonotype originated in a human donor in good health. Some clones in this sample may be carry-over from other donors' samples. The CDR3 DNA is TGTGCCAGCAGTTTTCTCGACAGGGGATTACTGAACACTGAAGCTTTCTTT. Encoded protein: CASSFLDRGLLNTEAFF.